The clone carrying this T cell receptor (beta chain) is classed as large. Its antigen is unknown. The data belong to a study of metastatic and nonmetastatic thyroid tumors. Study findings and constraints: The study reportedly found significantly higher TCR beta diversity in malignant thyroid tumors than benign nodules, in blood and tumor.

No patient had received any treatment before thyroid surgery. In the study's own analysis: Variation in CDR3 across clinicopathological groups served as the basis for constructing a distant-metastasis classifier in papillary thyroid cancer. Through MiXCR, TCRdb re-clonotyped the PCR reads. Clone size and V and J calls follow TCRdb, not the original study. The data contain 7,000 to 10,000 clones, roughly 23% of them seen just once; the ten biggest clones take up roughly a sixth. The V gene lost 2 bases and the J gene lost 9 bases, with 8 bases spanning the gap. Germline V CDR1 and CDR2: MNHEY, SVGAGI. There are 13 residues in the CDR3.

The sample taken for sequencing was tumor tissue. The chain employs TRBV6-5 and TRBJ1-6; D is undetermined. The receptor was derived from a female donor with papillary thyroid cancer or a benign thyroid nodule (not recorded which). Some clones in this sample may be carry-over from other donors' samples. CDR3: CASSYETASPLHF. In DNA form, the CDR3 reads TGTGCCAGCAGTTACGAGACGGCTTCACCCCTCCACTTT.